This T cell receptor beta chain was recovered during a study of blood T cells in healthy people across ages. Study-level results: It was held that the diversity estimates obtained from one million T cells were underestimates. The percentage of naive T cells correlated strongly with TCR beta diversity.

V shed 4 bases and J shed 5 bases, with 11 bases lying between them. The length of the CDR3 is 14 residues. Germline V gene sequence: CDR1 MNHNY, CDR2 SVGAGI (reference sequence). For this clonotype: Its specificity is not known.

The use of a sample-barcoded 5' primer and a J-beta primer mix characterized a second PCR of about 7 to 12 cycles. Via MiXCR, TCRdb re-called the 5' RACE reads, giving one row per CDR3 protein. The sample has more than 650,000 distinct CDR3 sequences; 25% to 30% are singletons. These data are also associated with another study on T cells of mothers and their children. That publication notes: Random nucleotides (2-4) and sample barcodes were added by the M1S primer used in the second PCR.

This sequence was found in a boy between 10 and 17 years old in good health. The specimen was blood. V usage is TRBV6-6 and J usage is TRBJ2-2; D is possibly TRBD1 or TRBD2 (5 bases each). The CDR3 bases are TGTGCCAGCAGTTCAACCAGGGAGACCGGGGAGCTGTTTTTT. Protein sequence: CASSSTRETGELFF.